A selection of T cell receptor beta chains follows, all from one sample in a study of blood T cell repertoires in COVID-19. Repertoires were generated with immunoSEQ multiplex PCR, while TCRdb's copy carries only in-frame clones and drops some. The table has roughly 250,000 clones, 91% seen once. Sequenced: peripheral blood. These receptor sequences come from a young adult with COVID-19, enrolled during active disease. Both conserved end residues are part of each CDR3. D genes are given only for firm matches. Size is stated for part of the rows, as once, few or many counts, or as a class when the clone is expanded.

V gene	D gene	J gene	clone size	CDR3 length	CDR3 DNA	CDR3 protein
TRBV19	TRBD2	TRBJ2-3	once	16	TGTGCCAGTAGTATCTCATCTAGCGGGGGCACAGATACGCAGTATTTT	CASSISSSGGTDTQYF
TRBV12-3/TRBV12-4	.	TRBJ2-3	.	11	TGTGCCAGCAGCCGACTAGATACGCAGTATTTT	CASSRLDTQYF
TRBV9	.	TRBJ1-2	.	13	TGTGCCAGCAGCGTTTCCCTAAACTATGGCTACACCTTC	CASSVSLNYGYTF
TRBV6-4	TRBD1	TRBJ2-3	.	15	TGTGCCAGCAGTGTCGGACAGGAGAGCACAGATACGCAGTATTTT	CASSVGQESTDTQYF
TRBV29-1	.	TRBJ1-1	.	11	TGCAGCCCCCAAACGGGGGAAAAAGCTTTCTTT	CSPQTGEKAFF
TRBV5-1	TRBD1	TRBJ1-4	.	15	TGCGCCAGCAGCATACGGACAGGCTTTAATGAAAAACTGTTTTTT	CASSIRTGFNEKLFF
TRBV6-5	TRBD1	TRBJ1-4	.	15	TGTGCCAGCAGTATCACCGGGACAGGGGATGAAAAACTGTTTTTT	CASSITGTGDEKLFF
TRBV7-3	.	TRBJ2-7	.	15	TGTGCCAGCAGCCCATCCAGCGGAGGTATGCGCGAGCAGTACTTC	CASSPSSGGMREQYF
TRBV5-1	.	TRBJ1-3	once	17	TGCGCCAGCAGCTTGGAGGGGTCGTCCTTTGCCGGAAACACCATATATTTT	CASSLEGSSFAGNTIYF
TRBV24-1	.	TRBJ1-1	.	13	TGTGCCACCAGCGCTTCCAGTATTTCTGAAGCTTTCTTT	CATSASSISEAFF
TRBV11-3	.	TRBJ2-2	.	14	TGTGCCAGCAGCTTAACCCAGGGAGGCGGGGAGCTGTTTTTT	CASSLTQGGGELFF
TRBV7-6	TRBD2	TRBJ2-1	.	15	TGTGCCAGCAGCTCACTAGCGGGAGTTTCGAATGAGCAGTTCTTC	CASSSLAGVSNEQFF
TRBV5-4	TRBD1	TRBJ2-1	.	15	TGTGCCAGCAGCTTAGACAGGGGATCCTACAATGAGCAGTTCTTC	CASSLDRGSYNEQFF
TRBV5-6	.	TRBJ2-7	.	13	TGTGCCAGCAGCAGCGACTGGAATTACGAGCAGTACTTC	CASSSDWNYEQYF
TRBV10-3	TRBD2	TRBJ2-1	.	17	TGTGCCATCAGTGAACCCACGGGGGGTGTTAACTACAATGAGCAGTTCTTC	CAISEPTGGVNYNEQFF
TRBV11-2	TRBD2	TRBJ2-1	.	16	TGTGCCAGCAGCCTCACACTAGCGGGAGATAAAAATGAGCAGTTCTTC	CASSLTLAGDKNEQFF
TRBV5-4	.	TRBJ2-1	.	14	TGTGCCAGCAGCTTGGGAGACTCCTACAATGAGCAGTTCTTC	CASSLGDSYNEQFF
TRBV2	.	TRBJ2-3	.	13	TGTGCCAGCGGTGGGCGGTACACAGATACGCAGTATTTT	CASGGRYTDTQYF
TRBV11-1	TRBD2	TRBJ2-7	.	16	TGTGCCAGCAGCTTCGGGGCCGGGACTAGCACCGACGAGCAGTACTTC	CASSFGAGTSTDEQYF
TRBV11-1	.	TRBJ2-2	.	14	TGTGCCAGCAGCTTATTACAGAACACCGGGGAGCTGTTTTTT	CASSLLQNTGELFF
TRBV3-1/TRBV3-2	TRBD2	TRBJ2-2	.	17	TGTGCCAGCAGCCCGAGCGAGGGACTAGCGGGAGGCGGGGAGCTGTTTTTT	CASSPSEGLAGGGELFF
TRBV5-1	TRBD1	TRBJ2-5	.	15	TGCGCCAGCAGCGTCGGGACAGGGGGCGGAGAGACCCAGTACTTC	CASSVGTGGGETQYF
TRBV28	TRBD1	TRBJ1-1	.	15	TGTGCCAGCAGTCAGAACAGGGGGCGTAATACTGAAGCTTTCTTT	CASSQNRGRNTEAFF
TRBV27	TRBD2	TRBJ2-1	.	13	TGTGCCAGCGGACCGGGACTAGTTAACGAGCAGTTCTTC	CASGPGLVNEQFF
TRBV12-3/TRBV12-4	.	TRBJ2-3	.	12	TGTGCCAGCCAGGGCCTCACAGATACGCAGTATTTT	CASQGLTDTQYF
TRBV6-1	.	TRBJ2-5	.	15	TGTGCCAGCAGTGAAAGGGGGGGGGACCAAGAGACCCAGTACTTC	CASSERGGDQETQYF
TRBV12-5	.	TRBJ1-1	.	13	TGTGCTAGTGGTTTGGCCACAGCGGTTGAAGCTTTCTTT	CASGLATAVEAFF
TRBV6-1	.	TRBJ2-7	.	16	TGTGCCAGCAGTGAATATCGACTACTAAGCTCCTACGAGCAGTACTTC	CASSEYRLLSSYEQYF
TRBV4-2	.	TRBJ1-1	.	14	TGTGCCAGCAGCCAAGGGACAGACACAAGAGGAGCTTTCTTT	CASSQGTDTRGAFF
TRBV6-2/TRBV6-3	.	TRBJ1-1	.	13	TGTGCCAGCAGTTACACAACACCCGTGCAAGCTTTCTTT	CASSYTTPVQAFF
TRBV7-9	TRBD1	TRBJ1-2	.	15	TGTGCCAGCATCGACAGGGACGAGGACAACTATGGCTACACCTTC	CASIDRDEDNYGYTF
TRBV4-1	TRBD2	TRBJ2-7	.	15	TGCGCCAGCAGCCTCGGACTAGCGGGGTCATACGAGCAGTACTTC	CASSLGLAGSYEQYF
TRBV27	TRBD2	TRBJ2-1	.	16	TGTGCCAGCAGTTTATTAGGCCTAGCGGGAAACAATGAGCAGTTCTTC	CASSLLGLAGNNEQFF
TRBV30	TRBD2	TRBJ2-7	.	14	TGTGCCTGGAACTTCGGACTAGGGGACTACGAGCAGTACTTC	CAWNFGLGDYEQYF
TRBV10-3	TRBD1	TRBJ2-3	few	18	TGTGCCATCAGGGAGCTGAACAGGGGGACCTCAGAAGCAGATACGCAGTATTTT	CAIRELNRGTSEADTQYF
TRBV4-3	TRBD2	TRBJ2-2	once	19	TGCGCCAGCAGCCTAACTCGGACTAGCGGGAGAACGAACACCGGGGAGCTGTTTTTT	CASSLTRTSGRTNTGELFF
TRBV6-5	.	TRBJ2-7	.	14	TGTGCCAGCAGGGTGACAGGTACTTCCTACGAGCAGTACTTC	CASRVTGTSYEQYF
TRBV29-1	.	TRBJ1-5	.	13	TGCAGCGTTGAAGACGGGTGGAATCAGCCCCAGCATTTT	CSVEDGWNQPQHF
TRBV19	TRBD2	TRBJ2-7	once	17	TGTGCCAGTAGTATGGGTTATCCTAGCGGGAGATCCTACGAGCAGTACTTC	CASSMGYPSGRSYEQYF
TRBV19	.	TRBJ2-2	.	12	TGTGCCAGTAGTCCTATCTTCGGGGAGCTGTTTTTT	CASSPIFGELFF
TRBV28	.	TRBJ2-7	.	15	TGTGCCAGCAGTTATAACGACAGGACCCCCTACGAGCAGTACTTC	CASSYNDRTPYEQYF
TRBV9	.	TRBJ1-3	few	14	TGTGCCAGCAGCCTGCAGGGCTTCGGAAACACCATATATTTT	CASSLQGFGNTIYF